The text below deals with one TCR beta chain. Its target is not known. Libraries were prepared by immunoSEQ multiplex PCR; TCRdb keeps only in-frame clonotypes and omits some of them. The table lists about 110,000 clones, 82% of them singletons. This CDR3 has 13 residues. Trimming pared 5 bases from V and 5 bases from J, leaving 10 bases between. CDR1 is SGHVS, CDR2 FQNEAQ, per germline. The data originate from a study of T cell responses to AZD1222 COVID-19 vaccine. Study details: Second-dose groups at about 4 or about 12 weeks were pooled. Notes on the study in general: White British people made up most donors, females outnumbered males, and clonal diversity was possibly underestimated. Repertoires were sampled only after the peak T cell response. Seropositive status at baseline applied to only five to seven AZD1222 recipients.

The sequence derives from an adult in good health. The rearrangement joins TRBV7-8 to TRBJ1-3; perhaps TRBD1 as D (5 bases). The sequenced sample was peripheral blood, obtained on day 0 of AZD1222 vaccination. CDR3 DNA: TGTGCCAGCAGCCGGGACCGAAGAAACACCATATATTTT. Its protein is CASSRDRRNTIYF.